This TCR beta chain was profiled in a study of T cell responses to AZD1222 COVID-19 vaccine. The table came from immunoSEQ multiplex PCR; TCRdb's copy has only in-frame clones and leaves some out. Seen here are 100,000 to 150,000 clones, roughly 92% observed once, and the top ten hold 0.9% to 1.4%. About this clone: Its target is not known.

Germline CDR1 MNHEY, CDR2 SVGAGI. The CDR3 has 13 residues. V lost 7 bases and J lost 5; bases outside the gene matches: 5. Findings and limits, study-wide: Donors were mostly white British, more females; clonal diversity possibly underestimated. Variant regions that are unmutated are reportedly the target of nearly half of spike-specific TCRs. Recipients of AZD1222 seropositive at baseline numbered only 6 or 7.

This specimen consisted of peripheral blood, obtained 28 days after the second AZD1222 dose. The clonotype originates from an adult who received the AZD1222 COVID-19 vaccine. This chain joins TRBV6-5 and TRBJ2-1; TRBD1 matches 7 bases. The CDR3 DNA reads TGTGCCAGCAAGAGGGGGCCACACAATGAGCAGTTCTTC. It translates to CASKRGPHNEQFF.